This TCR beta chain was identified in a study of human T cells and chemical hapten exposure. Across the study: DPC 0.01% went on the upper back by patch test, with reading at 6 days. Alopecia areata, totalis and universalis patients, mostly female, were included. Yields of TCR per sample differed, chiefly owing to small differences in pooled library volume.

One entry per CDR3 protein, called by TCRdb with MiXCR from the RACE reads. The sample carries about 40,000 distinct CDR3 sequences, roughly a tenth recorded once. A note on this clonotype: The antigen is undetermined.

Documented time point: pre-sensitization, week 0. Indicated treatment: therapeutic diphenylcyclopropenone sensitization with weekly scalp DPC. Study results and caveats: Donors were affected by alopecia, so their immune reaction might vary from that of healthy individuals.

V was clipped by 3 bases and J by 5 bases, with 7 bases between them. This CDR3 has 13 amino acids. Per the germline V gene, CDR1 is LNHNV and CDR2 is YYDKDF (reference sequence). The J gene is TRBJ2-2, the V gene TRBV15; D unresolved. The receptor was isolated from a man aged 30-40 years with alopecia areata. Some clones in this sample may be carry-over from other donors' samples. The sample consisted of whole blood, taken in connection with sensitization to the hapten diphenylcyclopropenone (DPC). CDR3: CATSRELTGELFF. In DNA form, the CDR3 reads TGTGCCACCAGCAGGGAATTAACCGGGGAGCTGTTTTTT.